A selection of T cell receptor beta chains follows, all from one sample in a study of blood T cell repertoires in COVID-19. Some clones are missing from TCRdb's copy, which holds only in-frame ones; the method was immunoSEQ multiplex PCR. This table holds 200,000 to 250,000 clones, around 83% found once. Sequencing used peripheral blood. Receptors were obtained from a woman in her forties or fifties with COVID-19, enrolled during active disease. Both conserved end residues are part of each CDR3. D genes are given only for firm matches. The listing skips clone size in some rows; elsewhere it reads once, few, many or a size class.

size: -
J: TRBJ2-7
D: -
V: TRBV7-2
DNA: TGTGCCAGCAGCTTGGGCTCTCCTGGAATCTACGAGCAGTACTTC
CDR3: CASSLGSPGIYEQYF

size: once
J: TRBJ2-2
D: -
V: TRBV11-3
DNA: TGTGCCAGCAGCTTCGGCGGGAACACCGGGGAGCTGTTTTTT
CDR3: CASSFGGNTGELFF

size: few
J: TRBJ1-1
D: -
V: TRBV18
DNA: TGTGCCAGCTCACATGGACAAGAAGCTTTCTTT
CDR3: CASSHGQEAFF

size: -
J: TRBJ2-3
D: -
V: TRBV11-2
DNA: TGTGCCAGCAGCTTAAGGGGAAGCACAGATACGCAGTATTTT
CDR3: CASSLRGSTDTQYF

size: -
J: TRBJ2-1
D: TRBD1
V: TRBV7-3
DNA: TGTGCCAGCAGCTTAAAGTCAGGGGGCCAGGGGGAGCAGTTCTTC
CDR3: CASSLKSGGQGEQFF

size: -
J: TRBJ2-5
D: -
V: TRBV12-3/TRBV12-4
DNA: TGTGCCAGCAGACTACCCCCCGTTGAGACCCAGTACTTC
CDR3: CASRLPPVETQYF

size: -
J: TRBJ1-3
D: -
V: TRBV5-4
DNA: TGTGCCAGCAGCCCCACAGTTGGGGGAAACACCATATATTTT
CDR3: CASSPTVGGNTIYF

size: -
J: TRBJ1-1
D: -
V: TRBV5-4
DNA: TGTGCCAGCAGCTTGGATGGTGACATGAACACTGAAGCTTTCTTT
CDR3: CASSLDGDMNTEAFF

size: -
J: TRBJ1-5
D: TRBD1
V: TRBV6-5
DNA: TGTGCCAGCAGTTTGGACAGGGTTCAGCCCCAGCATTTT
CDR3: CASSLDRVQPQHF

size: -
J: TRBJ1-5
D: -
V: TRBV12-3/TRBV12-4
DNA: TGTGCCAGCAGCCTAATTAATCAGCCCCAGCATTTT
CDR3: CASSLINQPQHF

size: -
J: TRBJ2-2
D: -
V: TRBV19
DNA: TGTGCCAGTAGTATATATCAGGGTACCGGGGAGCTGTTTTTT
CDR3: CASSIYQGTGELFF